This is a list of T cell receptor beta chains from one sample in a study of OX40 agonist ivuxolimab in advanced cancers. The assay was immunoSEQ multiplex PCR, and TCRdb's table has in-frame clones only and misses some. Of some 66,000 clones listed, roughly four fifths are singletons. The material sequenced was CD4+ or CD8+ T cells sorted from blood, taken in a trial of the OX40 agonist ivuxolimab. The receptors shown here come from an adult with an advanced solid tumor such as melanoma, head and neck, liver or kidney cancer. The CDR3 runs from the conserved cysteine through the conserved F or W.

cdr3_aa j_call v_call
CASSPIPPGSGANVLTF TRBJ2-6 TRBV18
CASSQGLTAGQSQETQYF TRBJ2-5 TRBV4-1
CASSLAGLDLFF TRBJ2-1 TRBV7-6
CATRKGNGNQPQHF TRBJ1-5 TRBV6-5
CASSLGGYEQYF TRBJ2-7 TRBV5-1
CASSFPSSGEYQETQYF TRBJ2-5 TRBV7-9
CASSQQQGVEQFF TRBJ2-1 TRBV4-1
CASSYSGGNNEKLFF TRBJ1-4 TRBV6-5
CASRSSRDTGELFF TRBJ2-2 TRBV7-9
CASRGTTGQSYEQYF TRBJ2-7 TRBV10-2
CASSSRPSVSGSAYEQYF TRBJ2-7 TRBV7-2
CASSSRTGHGNTIYF TRBJ1-3 TRBV5-4
CASSRDRLANYGYTF TRBJ1-2 TRBV7-2
CATSPRQGGDTQYF TRBJ2-3 TRBV15
CASSPPGTSRSTDTQYF TRBJ2-3 TRBV18